This passage covers 13 T cell receptor beta chains from one sample sequenced in a study of PD-1 blockade in classical Hodgkin lymphoma. The time point was: cycle 4 day 1 (C4D1), after more than five weeks of nivolumab. Every patient relapsed after autologous stem cell transplantation, and brentuximab vedotin exposure varied. From thawed PBMCs, CD4+ T cells were purified using magnetic negative selection. Repertoires were generated with immunoSEQ multiplex PCR, while TCRdb's copy carries only in-frame clones and drops some. This sample yields 25,000 to 35,000 clones, of which roughly 85% are seen a single time; 2% to 2.5% belongs to the top ten. The sample here was CD4+ T cells from blood, taken before the fourth cycle of nivolumab. Receptor source: a human donor with classical Hodgkin lymphoma.

The genes are TRBV7-2 and TRBJ1-6, with 7 positions matching TRBD1. CDR1 and CDR2 (germline): SGHTA, FQGNSA. V lost 2 bases, J lost 9 bases, and 4 bases stayed unmatched. This CDR3 spans 14 amino acids. The CDR3 spells CASSLIRTGSPLHF. The CDR3 DNA sequence: TGTGCCAGCAGCTTAATAAGGACAGGTTCACCCCTCCACTTT.

The genes are TRBV6-6 and TRBJ2-5, with D possibly being TRBD2 (7 bases). V was shortened by 3 bases and J by 2 bases, with 16 bases between the two germline ends. Germline CDR1 and CDR2: MNHNY and SVGAGI (reference sequence). The CDR3 consists of 16 residues. The CDR3 nucleotides are TGTGCCAGCAGTTATGGGGGGGCCCGGCAGCAAGAGACCCAGTACTTC. Translating gives CASSYGGARQQETQYF.

The chain employs TRBV5-4 and TRBJ1-2; D not certain. The V gene lost 0 bases and the J gene lost 6 bases, with 6 bases spanning the gap. The germline CDR1 and CDR2 sequences are SGHNT and YYREEE (reference sequence). The CDR3 sequence is 12 residues long. The CDR3, as DNA: TGTGCCAGCAGCTTGGGGGCGGATGGCTACACCTTC. Translation: CASSLGADGYTF.

This clone was counted a few times. J is TRBJ2-7 and V is TRBV4-1; 14 bases match TRBD2. The CDR3 has 15 residues. Germline trimming cut 4 bases from V and 6 bases from J; bases unmatched to any gene: 5. Germline values: CDR1 MGHRA, CDR2 YSYEKL. The CDR3 spells CASSRGTSGSPEQYF. The CDR3 coding sequence is TGCGCCAGCAGCCGGGGGACTAGCGGGAGCCCCGAGCAGTACTTC.

V usage is TRBV19 and J usage is TRBJ2-1; TRBD2 aligns across 11 bases. Germline loops: CDR1 LNHDA, CDR2 SQIVND (reference sequence). The V gene end was trimmed by 4 bases and the J gene end by 9 bases; junction bases not matched to a gene: 2. The CDR3 has 13 residues. CDR3 bases: TGTGCCAGTAGTAGGGGACTAGCGGCTGAGCAGTTCTTC. This codes for CASSRGLAAEQFF.

CDR3 bases: TGTGCCAGCAGTGAAGCGCGGCAGACCAATCAGCCCCAGCATTTT. Its protein product is CASSEARQTNQPQHF. The rearrangement links TRBV6-1 to TRBJ1-5; D is undetermined. CDR3 length equals 15 residues. V lost 0 bases and J 3 bases, leaving 9 bases between the germline ends. Germline values: CDR1 MNHNS, CDR2 SASEGT.

Here the CDR3 reads CATSREQRPASYGYTF. CDR3 nucleotide sequence: TGTGCCACCAGCAGAGAACAGAGGCCGGCCAGCTATGGCTACACCTTC. V is TRBV15 and J is TRBJ1-2; D is uncertain. This CDR3 has 16 residues. Germline V gene lookup returns CDR1 LNHNV and CDR2 YYDKDF (reference sequence). V was pared by 0 bases and J by 4 bases, with 15 bases between.

This sequence joins TRBV9 and TRBJ2-7, with 9 bases that match TRBD1. V was pared by 3 bases and J by 5 bases, with 3 bases of the junction left unmatched. The germline gives CDR1 SGDLS, CDR2 YYNGEE. CDR3 length: 13 residues. CDR3 region: CASSAGQGHEQYF. For the CDR3, the DNA is TGTGCCAGCAGCGCCGGACAGGGGCACGAGCAGTACTTC. Complete variable domain (other parts from reference TRBV9 and TRBJ2-7): DSGVTQTPKHLITATGQRVTLRCSPRSGDLSVYWYQQSLDQGLQFLIQYYNGEERAKGNILERFSAQQFPDLHSELNLSSLELGDSALYFCASSAGQGHEQYFGPGTRLTVT.

In DNA form, the CDR3 reads TGCAGCGTGCCTAGCGGGACCACAGATACGCAGTATTTT. Translation: CSVPSGTTDTQYF. The chain employs TRBV29-1 and TRBJ2-3; 9 bases align to TRBD2. CDR1 and CDR2 from the germline V gene are SQVTM and ANQGSEA. V was pared by 6 bases and J by 2 bases, with 3 bases of the junction left unmatched. The CDR3 spans 13 residues.

The table lists this clone with a count of one. This rearrangement joins TRBV11-2 to TRBJ2-1; 11 bases agree with TRBD2. The CDR3 runs to 16 residues. Germline CDR1 reads SGHAT; CDR2 reads FQNNGV. Trimming took 5 bases from V and 5 from J; bases not matched to a gene: 8. CDR3 in DNA: TGTGCCAGCAGCCCGATGACTAGCGGGATACACAATGAGCAGTTCTTC. This codes for CASSPMTSGIHNEQFF.

J is TRBJ1-1 and V is TRBV7-2, with 9 nucleotides matching TRBD1. This CDR3 spans 15 amino acids. The germline V gene has CDR1 SGHTA and CDR2 FQGNSA. J was trimmed by 3 bases and V by 5 bases; bases with no gene match: 7. This CDR3 is CASSPATGGDTEAFF. The CDR3 nucleotides are TGTGCCAGCAGCCCCGCTACAGGGGGCGACACTGAAGCTTTCTTT.

The V gene is TRBV7-2, the J gene TRBJ1-1, with D maybe TRBD1 (5 bases). CDR1 and CDR2 (germline): SGHTA, FQGNSA. Trimming removed 2 bases from V and 5 bases from J, with 15 bases in between. This CDR3 is 15 amino acids long. CDR3 nucleotides: TGTGCCAGCAGCTTAAGTCTTGGGGGAAGGACTGAAGCTTTCTTT. It encodes CASSLSLGGRTEAFF.

The rearrangement uses TRBV2 and TRBJ2-7; D possibly corresponds to TRBD1 (5 bases). The V end was cut by 5 bases, the J end by 6 bases, with 20 bases between. Per germline, CDR1 SNHLY and CDR2 FYNNEI. The CDR3 has 15 amino acids. The CDR3 sequence is CASSPSPDSLTEQYF. The CDR3 DNA sequence: TGTGCCAGCAGTCCGAGCCCAGACAGTCTCACCGAGCAGTACTTC.